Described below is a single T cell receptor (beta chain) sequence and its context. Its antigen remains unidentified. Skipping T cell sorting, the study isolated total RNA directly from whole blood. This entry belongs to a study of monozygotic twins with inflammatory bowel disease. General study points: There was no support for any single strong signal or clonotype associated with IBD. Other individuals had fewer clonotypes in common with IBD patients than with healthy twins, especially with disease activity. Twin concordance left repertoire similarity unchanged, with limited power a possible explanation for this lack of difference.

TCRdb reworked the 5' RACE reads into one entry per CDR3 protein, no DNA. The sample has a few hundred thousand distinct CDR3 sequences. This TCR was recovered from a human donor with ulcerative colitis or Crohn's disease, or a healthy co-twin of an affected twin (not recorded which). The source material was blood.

CDR3 amino acids: CASRAWAQGLDYGYTF. The V gene is TRBV5-1, the J gene TRBJ1-2; absent DNA, TCRdb's TRBD1 call cannot be checked. Looked up from germline, CDR1 is SGHRS and CDR2 is YFSETQ. This CDR3 is 16 amino acids long.